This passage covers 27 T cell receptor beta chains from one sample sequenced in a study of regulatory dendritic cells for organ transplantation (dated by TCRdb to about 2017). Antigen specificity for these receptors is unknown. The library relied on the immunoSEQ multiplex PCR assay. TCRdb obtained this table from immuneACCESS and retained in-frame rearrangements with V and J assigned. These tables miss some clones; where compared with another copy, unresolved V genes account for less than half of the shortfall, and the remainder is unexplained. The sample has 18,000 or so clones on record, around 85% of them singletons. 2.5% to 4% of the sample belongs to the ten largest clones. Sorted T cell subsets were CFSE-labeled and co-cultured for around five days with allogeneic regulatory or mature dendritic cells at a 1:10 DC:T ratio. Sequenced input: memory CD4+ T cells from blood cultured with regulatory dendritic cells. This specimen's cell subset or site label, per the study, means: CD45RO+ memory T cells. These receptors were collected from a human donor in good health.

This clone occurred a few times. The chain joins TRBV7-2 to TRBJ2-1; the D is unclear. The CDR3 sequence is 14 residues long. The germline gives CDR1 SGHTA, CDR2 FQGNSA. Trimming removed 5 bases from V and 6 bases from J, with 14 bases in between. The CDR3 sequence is CASSVQSRVNEQFF. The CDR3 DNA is TGTGCCAGCAGCGTCCAAAGCCGGGTCAATGAGCAGTTCTTC.

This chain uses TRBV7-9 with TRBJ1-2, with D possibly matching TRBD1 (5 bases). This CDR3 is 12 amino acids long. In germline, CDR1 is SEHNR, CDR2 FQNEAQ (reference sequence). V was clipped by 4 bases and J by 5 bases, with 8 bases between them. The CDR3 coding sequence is TGTGCCAGCAGCTCTGACAGTTATGGCTACACCTTC. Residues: CASSSDSYGYTF. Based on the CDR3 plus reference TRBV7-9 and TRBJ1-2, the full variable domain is DTGVSQNPRHKITKRGQNVTFRCDPISEHNRLYWYRQTLGQGPEFLTYFQNEAQLEKSRLLSDRFSAERPKGSFSTLEIQRTEQGDSAMYLCASSSDSYGYTFGSGTRLTVV.

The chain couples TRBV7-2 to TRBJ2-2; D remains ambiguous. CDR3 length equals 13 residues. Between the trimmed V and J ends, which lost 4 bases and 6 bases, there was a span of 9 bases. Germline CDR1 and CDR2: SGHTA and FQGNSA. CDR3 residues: CASSSNMAGELFF. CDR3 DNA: TGTGCCAGCAGCTCCAACATGGCCGGGGAGCTGTTTTTT. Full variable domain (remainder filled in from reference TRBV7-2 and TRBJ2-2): GAGVSQSPSNKVTEKGKDVELRCDPISGHTALYWYRQSLGQGLEFLIYFQGNSAPDKSGLPSDRFSAERTGGSVSTLTIQRTQQEDSAVYLCASSSNMAGELFFGEGSRLTVL.

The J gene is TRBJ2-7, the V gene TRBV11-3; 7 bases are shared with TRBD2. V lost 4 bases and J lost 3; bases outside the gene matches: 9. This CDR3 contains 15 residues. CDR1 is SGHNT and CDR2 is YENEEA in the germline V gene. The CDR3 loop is CASSSGLAAGYEQYF. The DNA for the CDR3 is TGTGCCAGCAGCTCCGGTCTAGCGGCCGGCTACGAGCAGTACTTC.

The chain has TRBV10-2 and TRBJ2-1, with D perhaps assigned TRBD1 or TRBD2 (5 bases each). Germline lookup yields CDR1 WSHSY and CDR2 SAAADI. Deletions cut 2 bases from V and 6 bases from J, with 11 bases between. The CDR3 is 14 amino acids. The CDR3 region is CASSELGTPNEQFF. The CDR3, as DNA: TGCGCCAGCAGTGAGCTGGGGACCCCCAATGAGCAGTTCTTC.

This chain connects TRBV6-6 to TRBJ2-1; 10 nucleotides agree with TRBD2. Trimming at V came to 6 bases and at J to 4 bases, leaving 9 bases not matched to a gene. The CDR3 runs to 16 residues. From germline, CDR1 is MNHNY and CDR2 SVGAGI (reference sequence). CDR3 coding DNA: TGTGCCAGCAGCTCCGATCGACTAGCGGGTTACAATGAGCAGTTCTTC. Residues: CASSSDRLAGYNEQFF.

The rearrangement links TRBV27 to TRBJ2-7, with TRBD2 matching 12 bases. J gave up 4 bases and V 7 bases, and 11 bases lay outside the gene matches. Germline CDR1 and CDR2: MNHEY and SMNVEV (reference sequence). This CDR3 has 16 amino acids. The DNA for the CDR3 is TGTGCCAGCACAAGAACGCTAGCGGGAGGGCCTTACGAGCAGTACTTC. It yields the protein CASTRTLAGGPYEQYF.

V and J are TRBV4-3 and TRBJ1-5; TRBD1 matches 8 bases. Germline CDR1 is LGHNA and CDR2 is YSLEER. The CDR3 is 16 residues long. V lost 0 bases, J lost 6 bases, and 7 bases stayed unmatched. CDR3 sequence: CASSQDGVTGGQPQHF. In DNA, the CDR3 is TGCGCCAGCAGCCAAGATGGGGTTACAGGGGGTCAGCCCCAGCATTTT.

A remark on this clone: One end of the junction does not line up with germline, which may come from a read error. The CDR3 DNA follows: TGTGCCTTGCACCGGGACCGTCCATATACGGTGGACTTC. Residues: CALHRDRPYTVDF. The chain couples TRBV30 to TRBJ2-7, with D possibly called TRBD1 or TRBD2 (5 bases each). CDR3 length: 13 residues. The germline CDR1 and CDR2 sequences are GTSNPN and SVGIG (reference sequence).

The CDR3 here is CASSSADSRNEQFF. CDR3 DNA sequence: TGTGCCAGCAGCTCCGCAGACTCGAGAAATGAGCAGTTCTTC. This rearrangement joins TRBV11-2 to TRBJ2-1; D is ambiguous. V shed 4 bases and J shed 7 bases, with 14 bases lying between them. CDR3 size: 14 residues. Germline assignment: CDR1 SGHAT and CDR2 FQNNGV.

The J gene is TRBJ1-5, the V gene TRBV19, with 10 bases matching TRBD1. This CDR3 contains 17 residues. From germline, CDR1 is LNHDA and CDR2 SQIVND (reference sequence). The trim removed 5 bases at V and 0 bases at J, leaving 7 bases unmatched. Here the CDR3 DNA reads TGTGCCAGTAGTGATGGACAGGGGGTTTATAGCAATCAGCCCCAGCATTTT. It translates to CASSDGQGVYSNQPQHF.

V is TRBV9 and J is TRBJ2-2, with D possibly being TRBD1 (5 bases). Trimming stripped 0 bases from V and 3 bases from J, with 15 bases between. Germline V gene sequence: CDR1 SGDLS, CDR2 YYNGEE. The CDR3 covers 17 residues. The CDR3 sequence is CASSVGLLRDDTGELFF. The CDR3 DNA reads TGTGCCAGCAGCGTAGGGCTTCTCAGGGATGACACCGGGGAGCTGTTTTTT. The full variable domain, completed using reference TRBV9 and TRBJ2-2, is DSGVTQTPKHLITATGQRVTLRCSPRSGDLSVYWYQQSLDQGLQFLIQYYNGEERAKGNILERFSAQQFPDLHSELNLSSLELGDSALYFCASSVGLLRDDTGELFFGEGSRLTVL.

In DNA, the CDR3 is TGTGCCAGCAGTTTAGCTCTCCCGACCCAGCCCCAGCATTTT. This encodes CASSLALPTQPQHF. V gene TRBV28 combines with J gene TRBJ1-5; D unresolved. The V gene's germline CDR1 is MDHEN and CDR2 SYDVKM. V was shortened by 2 bases and J by 7 bases, with 12 bases between the two germline ends. The CDR3 has 14 amino acids.

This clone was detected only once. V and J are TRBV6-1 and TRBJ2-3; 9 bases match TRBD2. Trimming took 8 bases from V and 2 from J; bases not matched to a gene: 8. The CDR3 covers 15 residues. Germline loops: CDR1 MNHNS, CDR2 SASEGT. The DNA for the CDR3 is TGTGCCAGCGCTGCGGGGGGGCCTTCCACAGATACGCAGTATTTT. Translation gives CASAAGGPSTDTQYF.

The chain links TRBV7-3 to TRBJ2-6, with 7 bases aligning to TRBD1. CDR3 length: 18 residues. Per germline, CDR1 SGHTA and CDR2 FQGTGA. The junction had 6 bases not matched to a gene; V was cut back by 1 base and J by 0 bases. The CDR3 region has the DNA TGTGCCAGCAGCTTAAATCCCGCAGGGGGCTCTGGGGCCAACGTCCTGACTTTC. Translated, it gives CASSLNPAGGSGANVLTF.

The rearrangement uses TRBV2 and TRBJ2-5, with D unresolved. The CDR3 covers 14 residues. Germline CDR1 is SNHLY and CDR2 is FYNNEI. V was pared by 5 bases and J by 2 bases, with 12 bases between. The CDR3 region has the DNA TGTGCCAGCAGTCCTCGGTGGCGACAAGAGACCCAGTACTTC. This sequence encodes CASSPRWRQETQYF. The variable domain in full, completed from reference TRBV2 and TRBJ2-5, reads EPEVTQTPSHQVTQMGQEVILRCVPISNHLYFYWYRQILGQKVEFLVSFYNNEISEKSEIFDDQFSVERPDGSNFTLKIRSTKLEDSAMYFCASSPRWRQETQYFGPGTRLLVL.

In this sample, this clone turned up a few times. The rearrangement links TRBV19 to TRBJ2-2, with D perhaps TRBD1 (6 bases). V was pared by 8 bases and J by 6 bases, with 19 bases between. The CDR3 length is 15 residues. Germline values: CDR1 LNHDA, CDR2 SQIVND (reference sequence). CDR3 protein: CASSRQGIIAGELFF. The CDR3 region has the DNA TGTGCCAGTTCCAGGCAGGGGATAATCGCCGGGGAGCTGTTTTTT.

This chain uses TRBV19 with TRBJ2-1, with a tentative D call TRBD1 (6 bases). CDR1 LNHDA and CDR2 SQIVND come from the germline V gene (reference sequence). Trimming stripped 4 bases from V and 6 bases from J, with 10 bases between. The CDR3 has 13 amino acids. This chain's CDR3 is CASSSRDINEQFF. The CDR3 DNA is TGTGCCAGTAGTAGCCGGGACATCAATGAGCAGTTCTTC.

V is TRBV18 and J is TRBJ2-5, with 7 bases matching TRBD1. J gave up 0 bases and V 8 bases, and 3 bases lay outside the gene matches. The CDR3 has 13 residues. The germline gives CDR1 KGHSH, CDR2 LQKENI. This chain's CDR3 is CASTDRNQETQYF. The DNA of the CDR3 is TGTGCCAGCACGGACAGGAACCAAGAGACCCAGTACTTC.

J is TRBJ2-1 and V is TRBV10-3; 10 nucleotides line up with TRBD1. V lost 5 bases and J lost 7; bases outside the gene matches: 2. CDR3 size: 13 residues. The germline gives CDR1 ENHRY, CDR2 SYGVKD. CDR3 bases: TGTGCCATCAGTCCGGGACAGGGGAATGAGCAGTTCTTC. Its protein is CAISPGQGNEQFF.

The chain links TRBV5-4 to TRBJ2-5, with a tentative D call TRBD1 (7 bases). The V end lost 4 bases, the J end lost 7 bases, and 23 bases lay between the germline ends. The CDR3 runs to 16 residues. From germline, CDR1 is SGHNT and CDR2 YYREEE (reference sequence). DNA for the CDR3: TGTGCCAGCAGCGTACTGCAGGGGGGTCAGAGGGGGACCCAGTACTTC. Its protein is CASSVLQGGQRGTQYF.

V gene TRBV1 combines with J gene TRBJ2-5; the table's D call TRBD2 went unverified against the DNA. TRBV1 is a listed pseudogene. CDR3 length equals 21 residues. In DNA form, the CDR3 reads TGCACCAGCACGCTAAAGAGAGAATTAGGTAGCAGAGATGAGTACCAAGAGACCCAGTACTTC. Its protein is CTSTLKRELGSRDEYQETQYF.

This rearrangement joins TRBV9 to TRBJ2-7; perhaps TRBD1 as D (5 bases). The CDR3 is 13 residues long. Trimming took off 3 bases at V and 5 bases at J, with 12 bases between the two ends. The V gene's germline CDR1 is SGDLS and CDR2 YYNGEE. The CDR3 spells CASSESLGHEQYF. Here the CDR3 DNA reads TGTGCCAGCAGCGAGTCCCTGGGGCACGAGCAGTACTTC.

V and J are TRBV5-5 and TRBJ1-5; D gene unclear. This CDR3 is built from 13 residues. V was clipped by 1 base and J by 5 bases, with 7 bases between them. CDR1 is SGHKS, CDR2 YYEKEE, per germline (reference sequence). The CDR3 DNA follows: TGTGCCAGCAGCTTGTATGGGGATCAGCCCCAGCATTTT. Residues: CASSLYGDQPQHF.

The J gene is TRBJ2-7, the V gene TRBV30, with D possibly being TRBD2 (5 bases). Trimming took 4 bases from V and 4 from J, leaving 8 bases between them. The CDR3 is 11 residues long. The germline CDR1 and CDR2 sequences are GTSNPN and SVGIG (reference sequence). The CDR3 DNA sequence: TGTGCCTGGACCCGGGGATACGAGCAGTACTTC. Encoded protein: CAWTRGYEQYF.

The CDR3 DNA reads as TGTGCCATAAAGACAGGGGGTAGAGGGGCCAACGTCCTGACTTTC. Translating gives CAIKTGGRGANVLTF. The chain has TRBV6-6 and TRBJ2-6; 9 bases map to TRBD1. Germline CDR1 reads MNHNY; CDR2 reads SVGAGI (reference sequence). V was clipped by 10 bases and J by 4 bases; unmatched bases: 8. The CDR3 length is 15 residues.

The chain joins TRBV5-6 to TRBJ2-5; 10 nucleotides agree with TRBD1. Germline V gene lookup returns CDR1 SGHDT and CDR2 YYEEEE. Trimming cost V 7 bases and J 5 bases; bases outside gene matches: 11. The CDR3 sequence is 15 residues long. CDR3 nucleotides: TGTGCCAGCCAGGCTTGGGACAGGGGCGGGGAGACCCAGTACTTC. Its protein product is CASQAWDRGGETQYF.